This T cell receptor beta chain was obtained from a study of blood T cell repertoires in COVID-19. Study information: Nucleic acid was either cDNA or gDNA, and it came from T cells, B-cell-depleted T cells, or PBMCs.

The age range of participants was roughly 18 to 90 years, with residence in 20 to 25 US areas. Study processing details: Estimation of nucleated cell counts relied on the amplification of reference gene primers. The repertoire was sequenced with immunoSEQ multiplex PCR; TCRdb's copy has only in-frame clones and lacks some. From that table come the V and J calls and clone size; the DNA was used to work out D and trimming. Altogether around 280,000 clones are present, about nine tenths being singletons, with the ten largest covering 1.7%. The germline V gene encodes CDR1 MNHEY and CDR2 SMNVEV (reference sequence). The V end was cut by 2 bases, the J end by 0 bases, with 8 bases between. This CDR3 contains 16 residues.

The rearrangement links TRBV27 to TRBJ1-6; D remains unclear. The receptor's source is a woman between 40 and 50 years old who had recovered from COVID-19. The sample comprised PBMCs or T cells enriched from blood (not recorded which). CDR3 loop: CASSLVGVSYNSPLHF. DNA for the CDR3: TGTGCCAGCAGTTTAGTGGGAGTCTCCTATAATTCACCCCTCCACTTT.